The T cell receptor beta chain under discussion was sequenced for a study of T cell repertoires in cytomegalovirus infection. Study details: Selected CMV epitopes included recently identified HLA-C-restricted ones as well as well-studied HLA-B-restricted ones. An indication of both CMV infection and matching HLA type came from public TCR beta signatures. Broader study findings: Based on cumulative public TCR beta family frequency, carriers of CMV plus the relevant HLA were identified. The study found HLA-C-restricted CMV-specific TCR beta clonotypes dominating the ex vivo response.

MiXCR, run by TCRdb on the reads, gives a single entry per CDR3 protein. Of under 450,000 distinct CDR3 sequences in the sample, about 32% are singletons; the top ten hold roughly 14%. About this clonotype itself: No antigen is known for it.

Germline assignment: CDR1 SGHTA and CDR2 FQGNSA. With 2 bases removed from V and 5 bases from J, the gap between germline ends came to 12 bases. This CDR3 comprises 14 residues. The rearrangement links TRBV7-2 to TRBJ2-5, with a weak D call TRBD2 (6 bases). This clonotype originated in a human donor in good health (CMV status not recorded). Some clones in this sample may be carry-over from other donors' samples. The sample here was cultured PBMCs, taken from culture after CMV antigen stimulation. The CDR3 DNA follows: TGTGCCAGCAGCTTAAGGCGGGACGGGGAGACCCAGTACTTC. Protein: CASSLRRDGETQYF.